The clone carrying this TCR beta chain was picked up one time. The antigen is undetermined. The data stem from a study of cytomegalovirus exposure and HLA in healthy donors. Whole-study context: Early released data had about 80 million unique TCRs, all coming from HLA-typed donors. General study results and limits: Earlier findings revealed that most TCR beta V segments proved productive either about 90% or about 30% of the time.

The PCR was carried out with 60 Vbeta primers and 13 Jbeta primers. Clones were read by immunoSEQ multiplex PCR, and TCRdb kept only the in-frame ones, dropping some. The table lists about 150,000 clones, around three quarters of them singletons. The V end lost 2 bases, the J end lost 0 bases, and 10 bases lay between the germline ends. Looked up from germline, CDR1 is MDHEN and CDR2 is SYDVKM. The CDR3 runs to 16 residues. The chain employs TRBV28 and TRBJ2-2, with D possibly matching TRBD1 (6 bases). This clonotype was obtained from a man between 40 and 49 years old in good health and CMV-seropositive. Sequencing was done on a sample of PBMCs. CDR3 in amino acids: CASSLEDSANTGELFF. The CDR3 DNA reads as TGTGCCAGCAGTTTAGAGGACAGCGCGAACACCGGGGAGCTGTTTTTT. The full variable domain, in which reference TRBV28 and TRBJ2-2 provide the parts outside the CDR3, is DVKVTQSSRYLVKRTGEKVFLECVQDMDHENMFWYRQDPGLGLRLIYFSYDVKMKEKGDIPEGYSVSREKKERFSLILESASTNQTSMYLCASSLEDSANTGELFFGEGSRLTVL.